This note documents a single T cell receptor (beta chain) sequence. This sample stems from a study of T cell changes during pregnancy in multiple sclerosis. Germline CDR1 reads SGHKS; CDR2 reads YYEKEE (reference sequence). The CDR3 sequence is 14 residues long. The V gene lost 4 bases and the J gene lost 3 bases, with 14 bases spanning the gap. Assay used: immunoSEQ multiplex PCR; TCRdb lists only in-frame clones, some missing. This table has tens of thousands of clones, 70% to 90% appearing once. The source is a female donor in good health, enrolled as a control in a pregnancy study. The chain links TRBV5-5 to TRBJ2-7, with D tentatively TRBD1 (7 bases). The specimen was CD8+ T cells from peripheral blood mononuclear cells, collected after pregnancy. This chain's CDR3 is CASSLARGDYEQYF. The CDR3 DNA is TGTGCCAGCAGCCTTGCCAGGGGGGACTACGAGCAGTACTTC.